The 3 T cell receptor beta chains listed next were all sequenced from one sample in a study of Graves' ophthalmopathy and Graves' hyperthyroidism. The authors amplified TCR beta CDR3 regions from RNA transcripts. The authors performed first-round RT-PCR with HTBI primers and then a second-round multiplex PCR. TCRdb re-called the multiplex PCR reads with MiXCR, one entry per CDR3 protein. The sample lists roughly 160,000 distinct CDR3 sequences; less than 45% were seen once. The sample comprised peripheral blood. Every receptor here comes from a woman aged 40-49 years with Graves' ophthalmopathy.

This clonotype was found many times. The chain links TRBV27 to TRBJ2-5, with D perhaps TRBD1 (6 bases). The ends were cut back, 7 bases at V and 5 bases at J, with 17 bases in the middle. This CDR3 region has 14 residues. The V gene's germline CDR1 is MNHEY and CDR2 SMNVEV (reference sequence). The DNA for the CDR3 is TGTGCCAGCAAAATAAACAGGGTTGTGGAGACCCAGTACTTC. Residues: CASKINRVVETQYF.

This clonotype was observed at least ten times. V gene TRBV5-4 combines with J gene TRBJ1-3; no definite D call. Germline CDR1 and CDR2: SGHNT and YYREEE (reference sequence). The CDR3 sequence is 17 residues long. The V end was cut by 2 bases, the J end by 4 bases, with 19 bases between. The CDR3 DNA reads TGTGCCAGCAGCTTTGTACCGCTTGGGTCTGGCGGAAACACCATATATTTT. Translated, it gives CASSFVPLGSGGNTIYF.

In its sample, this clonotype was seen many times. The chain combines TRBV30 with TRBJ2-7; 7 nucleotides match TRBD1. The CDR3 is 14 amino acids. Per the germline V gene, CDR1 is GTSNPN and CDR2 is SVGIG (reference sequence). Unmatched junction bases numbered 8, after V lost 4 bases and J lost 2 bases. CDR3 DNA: TGTGCCTGGACCTTTGGGGACAGAACCTACGAGCAGTACTTC. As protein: CAWTFGDRTYEQYF.